This TCR beta chain originates from a study of human T cells and chemical hapten exposure. Background on the study: It was small differences in pooled library volume that mainly caused per-sample TCR yields to vary.

This clonotype was observed at least ten times. TCRdb processed the RACE reads anew with MiXCR; each CDR3 protein has one entry. The sample includes about 69,000 distinct CDR3 sequences, 9% to 12% of them seen just once. The V gene's germline CDR1 is SGHVS and CDR2 FNYEAQ. This CDR3 has 17 amino acids. After removal of 5 bases from V and 0 bases from J, the junction contained 6 bases not matched to a gene. Time point indicated: patch test 2, 6 weeks after DPC sensitization. Treatment of the sample: therapeutic diphenylcyclopropenone sensitization with weekly scalp DPC. Sequencing used whole blood, obtained in connection with sensitization to the hapten diphenylcyclopropenone (DPC). V is TRBV7-6 and J is TRBJ2-1, with TRBD2 matching 11 bases. This TCR came from a woman between 50 and 59 years old with alopecia areata. Some clones in this sample may be carry-over from other donors' samples. The CDR3 DNA reads TGTGCCAGCAGCGAAATAGCGGGAGGGAGCTCCTACAATGAGCAGTTCTTC. Encoded protein: CASSEIAGGSSYNEQFF.